This record looks at one T cell receptor (beta chain) sequence and its context. Vbeta (60) and Jbeta (13) primers were used in the PCR. Using immunoSEQ multiplex PCR, the repertoire was profiled, and TCRdb retains in-frame clones only, with some absent. This table has about 96,000 clones, about four fifths appearing once. The sample originates from a study of cytomegalovirus exposure and HLA in healthy donors. Germline V lookup: CDR1 LGHNA, CDR2 YNFKEQ. CDR3 size: 16 residues. J was trimmed by 4 bases and V by 2 bases; bases with no gene match: 2. The sequenced material came from PBMCs. The genes are TRBV4-2 and TRBJ2-3, with 14 bases fitting TRBD2. This receptor was identified in a female donor in good health and CMV-seropositive. CDR3 DNA: TGTGCCAGCAGCCAAACGACTAGCGGGGGGGCAGATACGCAGTATTTT. It encodes CASSQTTSGGADTQYF.